This passage covers 15 T cell receptor beta chains from one sample sequenced in a study of shared clonotypes between healthy human individuals. Profiled with immunoSEQ multiplex PCR; TCRdb holds only in-frame clones, not every one. The sample comprises roughly 1,000,000 clones, approximately 78% of which are singletons, and 0.4% to 0.55% rests with the top ten. The material sequenced was memory CD4+ T cells from PBMCs. Subset of the sample: CD45RA-negative fraction. The receptors derive from a man between 18 and 35 years old in good health. Some clones in this sample may be carry-over from other donors' samples.

The rearrangement links TRBV2 to TRBJ1-1; TRBD1 agrees at 7 bases. CDR1 SNHLY and CDR2 FYNNEI come from the germline V gene. This CDR3 spans 15 amino acids. V was clipped by 6 bases and J by 1 base; unmatched bases: 8. CDR3 residues: CASRETGTENTEAFF. Here the CDR3 DNA reads TGTGCCAGCAGAGAGACCGGGACAGAGAACACTGAAGCTTTCTTT.

The CDR3 DNA reads as TGTGCCAGCAGTTACTCCGGACTAGCGGGAGCTTACGAGCAGTACTTC. Its protein is CASSYSGLAGAYEQYF. This chain joins TRBV6-5 and TRBJ2-7; 13 nucleotides line up with TRBD2. The CDR3 totals 16 residues. Germline assignment: CDR1 MNHEY and CDR2 SVGAGI. V was pared by 0 bases and J by 4 bases, with 3 bases of the junction left unmatched.

This clone was recorded only once. It may be a read error: a sequence one base away is much more abundant. The chain carries TRBV7-9 and TRBJ2-5, with 14 bases matching TRBD2. J was trimmed by 5 bases and V by 5 bases; bases with no gene match: 7. Germline V gene data show CDR1 as SEHNR and CDR2 as FQNEAQ (reference sequence). CDR3 size: 16 residues. CDR3 in amino acids: CASSKGLAGVSETQYF. In DNA, the CDR3 is TGTGCCAGCAGCAAGGGACTAGCGGGAGTCAGTGAGACCCAGTACTTC.

J is TRBJ2-5 and V is TRBV7-9, with D possibly matching TRBD2 (7 bases). The better agreement between TRBJ2-7 and the DNA end casts doubt on the J call. Germline values: CDR1 SEHNR, CDR2 FQNEAQ (reference sequence). The CDR3 length is 13 residues. The CDR3 here is CALSGGGSYEQYF. CDR3 DNA: TGTGCCCTCTCGGGGGGCGGGAGCTACGAGCAGTACTTC.

The chain recombines TRBV10-3 with TRBJ1-3; D is possibly TRBD1 (6 bases). The germline CDR1 and CDR2 sequences are ENHRY and SYGVKD. The ends were cut back, 6 bases at V and 5 bases at J, with 26 bases in the middle. There are 18 residues in the CDR3. CDR3 DNA sequence: TGTGCCATCAGATCGAATCCCTATGACAGGAAGGGCCGAAACACCATATATTTT. Translating gives CAIRSNPYDRKGRNTIYF.

The genes are TRBV18 and TRBJ2-2; D is possibly TRBD1 (6 bases). The CDR3 contains 16 residues. Germline CDR1 is KGHSH and CDR2 is LQKENI. Trimming took 8 bases from V and 0 from J, leaving 16 bases between them. The CDR3 is CASLTRTASNTGELFF. The CDR3, as DNA: TGTGCCAGCCTCACCAGGACAGCCTCGAACACCGGGGAGCTGTTTTTT.

The V gene is TRBV18, the J gene TRBJ1-6, with 8 bases lining up with TRBD1. Germline lookup yields CDR1 KGHSH and CDR2 LQKENI. V trimming: 4 bases; J trimming: 5 bases; junction bases outside the gene matches: 7. This CDR3 region has 16 residues. This chain's CDR3 is CASSRQTGGNNSPLHF. CDR3 DNA: TGTGCCAGCTCACGCCAAACAGGGGGAAATAATTCACCCCTCCACTTT.

CDR3 in amino acids: CASRPTEYGYTF. The CDR3 DNA is TGTGCCAGCAGACCAACAGAATATGGCTACACCTTC. The chain combines TRBV28 with TRBJ1-2; no definite D call. Per the germline V gene, CDR1 is MDHEN and CDR2 is SYDVKM. The germline V and J ends were trimmed by 6 bases and 5 bases, with 10 bases remaining between them. The CDR3 is 12 amino acids.

This clone occurred once. The chain has TRBV5-1 and TRBJ2-3; D call uncertain. The CDR3 runs to 15 residues. Germline V gives CDR1 SGHRS, CDR2 YFSETQ. Trimming removed 3 bases at V and 0 bases at J, with 11 bases between. CDR3 sequence: CASSYTVPSTDTQYF. CDR3 sequence (DNA): TGCGCCAGCAGCTATACAGTGCCTAGCACAGATACGCAGTATTTT.

This rearrangement joins TRBV27 to TRBJ2-1; 8 nucleotides align to TRBD2. Losses at the gene ends were 2 bases for V and 6 bases for J; bases not matched to a gene: 9. Germline V lookup: CDR1 MNHEY, CDR2 SMNVEV (reference sequence). The CDR3 sequence is 16 residues long. The CDR3 here is CASSLAAGGTLNEQFF. The CDR3 DNA sequence: TGTGCCAGCAGTTTAGCGGCGGGAGGAACTCTCAATGAGCAGTTCTTC.

The rearrangement joins TRBV9 to TRBJ2-7; D gene ambiguous. This CDR3 has 14 amino acids. CDR1 is SGDLS and CDR2 is YYNGEE in the germline V gene. With 2 bases removed from V and 1 base from J, the gap between germline ends came to 10 bases. Here the CDR3 reads CASSVRLSSYEQYF. The CDR3 bases are TGTGCCAGCAGCGTCCGACTTTCATCCTACGAGCAGTACTTC.

The chain has TRBV25-1 and TRBJ2-4, with TRBD2 identical over 7 bases. V gave up 0 bases and J gave up 9 bases; unmatched junction bases: 2. This CDR3 spans 13 amino acids. Looked up from germline, CDR1 is MGHDK and CDR2 is SYGVNS. The CDR3 bases are TGTGCCAGCAGTGAATATGGCGGGAGCATTCAGTACTTC. It codes for CASSEYGGSIQYF.

This clone was seen only once. An end of the junction does not agree with germline; a read error may underlie this. This chain connects TRBV28 to TRBJ2-3; 10 bases agree with TRBD2. There are 12 residues in the CDR3. Germline CDR1 and CDR2: MDHEN and SYDVKM. Here the CDR3 DNA reads TGTGCCAGCGGAAGTGGGGGACTAGCGCCGGGATTC. Translated, it gives CASGSGGLAPGF.

Points on this clone: The same CDR3 arises from other DNA sequences in this sample as well. V is TRBV18 and J is TRBJ2-3, with D uncertain. The germline V and J ends were trimmed by 3 bases and 3 bases, with 4 bases remaining between them. This CDR3 has 12 residues. From germline, CDR1 is KGHSH and CDR2 LQKENI. The CDR3 region is CASSPSTDTQYF. CDR3 in DNA: TGTGCCAGCTCACCGAGTACAGATACGCAGTATTTT.

This chain connects TRBV5-1 to TRBJ1-1; D is unclear. The CDR3 is made up of 18 amino acids. In germline, CDR1 is SGHRS, CDR2 YFSETQ. Trimming left V 1 base short and J 0 bases short, with 19 bases between. The CDR3 nucleotides are TGCGCCAGCAGCTTGATAAGTGGGCCAGGCCCTATGAACACTGAAGCTTTCTTT. Residues: CASSLISGPGPMNTEAFF.